The 2 T cell receptor beta chains presented below share a single source sample, sequenced in a study of T cells in Graves' hyperthyroidism and ophthalmopathy. TCR beta CDR3 regions were amplified from RNA transcripts. A set of HTBI primers served as the primers for a first-round RT-PCR of the TCR CDR3. TCRdb called the multiplex PCR reads again in MiXCR, with one record for every CDR3 protein. The data hold about 840,000 distinct CDR3 sequences, with 38% observed a single time. Sequencing input: blood. These TCRs come from a man aged 18 to 35 with Graves' hyperthyroidism.

The gene calls are TRBV19 and TRBJ2-2; D call uncertain. The CDR3 sequence is 13 residues long. Trimming cost V 7 bases and J 4 bases, with 10 bases left between them. Per the germline V gene, CDR1 is LNHDA and CDR2 is SQIVND (reference sequence). CDR3 coding DNA: TGTGCCAGTACCGAGGTGGGCACCGGGGAGCTGTTTTTT. This translates into CASTEVGTGELFF.

This clonotype was seen more than once but under ten times. V usage is TRBV29-1 and J usage is TRBJ2-1, with TRBD1 as a possible D gene (5 bases). Germline lookup yields CDR1 SQVTM and CDR2 ANQGSEA. Trimming stripped 6 bases from V and 3 bases from J, with 15 bases between. The CDR3 extends over 14 amino acids. The CDR3 bases are TGCAGCGTAAGTGGCAGGGTAGACTACAATGAGCAGTTCTTC. This translates into CSVSGRVDYNEQFF.